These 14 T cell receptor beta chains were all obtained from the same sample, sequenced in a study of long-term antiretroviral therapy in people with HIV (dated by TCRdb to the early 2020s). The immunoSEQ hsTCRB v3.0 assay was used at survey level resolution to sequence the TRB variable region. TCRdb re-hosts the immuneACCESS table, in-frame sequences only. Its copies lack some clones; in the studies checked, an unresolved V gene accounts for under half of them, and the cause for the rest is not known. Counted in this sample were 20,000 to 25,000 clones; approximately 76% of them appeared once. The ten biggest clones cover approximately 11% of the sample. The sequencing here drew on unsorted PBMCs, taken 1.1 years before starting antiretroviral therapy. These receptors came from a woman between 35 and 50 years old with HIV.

The CDR3 coding sequence is TGTGCCAGCAGTGAGACCGGGACGGAATCTTCACCCCTCCACTTT. Amino acid sequence: CASSETGTESSPLHF. The V call is TRBV6-4, the J call TRBJ1-6; maybe TRBD1 (5 bases). CDR3 length: 15 amino acids. V dropped 3 bases and J dropped 9 bases, with 15 bases sitting between them. Germline V CDR1 and CDR2: MRHNA, SNTAGT.

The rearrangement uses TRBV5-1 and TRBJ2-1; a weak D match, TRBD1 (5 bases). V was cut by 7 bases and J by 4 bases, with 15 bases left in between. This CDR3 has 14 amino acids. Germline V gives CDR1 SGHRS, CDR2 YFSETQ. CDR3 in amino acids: CASSFAQGYNEQFF. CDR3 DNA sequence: TGCGCCAGCTCCTTTGCTCAGGGTTACAATGAGCAGTTCTTC.

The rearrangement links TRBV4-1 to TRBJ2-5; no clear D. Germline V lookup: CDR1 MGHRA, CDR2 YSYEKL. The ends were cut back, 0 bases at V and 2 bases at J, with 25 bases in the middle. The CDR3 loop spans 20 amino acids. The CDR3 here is CASSQEFVSFRNRSQETQYF. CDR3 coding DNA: TGCGCCAGCAGCCAAGAGTTCGTGAGCTTCCGAAACCGTTCTCAAGAGACCCAGTACTTC.

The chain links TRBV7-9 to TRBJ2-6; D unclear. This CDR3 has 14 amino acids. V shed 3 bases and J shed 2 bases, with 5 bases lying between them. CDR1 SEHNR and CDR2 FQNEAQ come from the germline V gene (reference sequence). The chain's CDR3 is CASSFPTGANVLTF. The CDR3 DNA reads TGTGCCAGCAGCTTCCCGACTGGGGCCAACGTCCTGACTTTC.

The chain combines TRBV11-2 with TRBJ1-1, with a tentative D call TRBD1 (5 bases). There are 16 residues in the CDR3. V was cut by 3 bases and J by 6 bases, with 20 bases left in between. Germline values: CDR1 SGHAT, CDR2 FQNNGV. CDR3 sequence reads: CASSFDWGRGVAEAFF. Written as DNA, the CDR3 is TGTGCCAGCAGCTTCGATTGGGGAAGGGGAGTTGCTGAAGCTTTCTTT.

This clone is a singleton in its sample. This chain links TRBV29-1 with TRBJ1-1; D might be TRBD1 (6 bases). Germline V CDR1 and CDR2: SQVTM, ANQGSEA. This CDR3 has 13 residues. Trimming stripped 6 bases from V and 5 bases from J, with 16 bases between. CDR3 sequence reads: CSVSEQGQTEAFF. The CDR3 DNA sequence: TGCAGCGTCTCAGAACAGGGTCAGACTGAAGCTTTCTTT. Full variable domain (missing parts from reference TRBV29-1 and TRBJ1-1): SAVISQKPSRDICQRGTSLTIQCQVDSQVTMMFWYRQQPGQSLTLIATANQGSEATYESGFVIDKFPISRPNLTFSTLTVSNMSPEDSSIYLCSVSEQGQTEAFFGQGTRLTVV.

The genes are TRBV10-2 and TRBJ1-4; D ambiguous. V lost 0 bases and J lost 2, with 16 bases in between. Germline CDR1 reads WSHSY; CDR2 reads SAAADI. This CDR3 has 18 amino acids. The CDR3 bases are TGCGCCAGCAGTGAGTCGATGGGAGGGAGGCGGACTAATGAAAAACTGTTTTTT. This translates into CASSESMGGRRTNEKLFF.

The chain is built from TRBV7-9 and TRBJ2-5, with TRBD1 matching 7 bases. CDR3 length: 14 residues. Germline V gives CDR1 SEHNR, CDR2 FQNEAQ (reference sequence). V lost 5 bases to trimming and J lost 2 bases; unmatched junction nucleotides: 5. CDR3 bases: TGTGCCAGCAGCGCAAACAGGGGTCAAGAGACCCAGTACTTC. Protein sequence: CASSANRGQETQYF. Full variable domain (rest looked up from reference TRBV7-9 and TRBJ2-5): DTGVSQNPRHKITKRGQNVTFRCDPISEHNRLYWYRQTLGQGPEFLTYFQNEAQLEKSRLLSDRFSAERPKGSFSTLEIQRTEQGDSAMYLCASSANRGQETQYFGPGTRLLVL.

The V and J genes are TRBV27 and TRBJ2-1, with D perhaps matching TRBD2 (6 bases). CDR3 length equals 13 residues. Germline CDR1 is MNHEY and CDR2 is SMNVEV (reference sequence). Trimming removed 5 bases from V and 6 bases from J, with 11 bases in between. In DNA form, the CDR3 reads TGTGCCAGCAGTCAGACTAGTTTCAATGAGCAGTTCTTC. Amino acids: CASSQTSFNEQFF.

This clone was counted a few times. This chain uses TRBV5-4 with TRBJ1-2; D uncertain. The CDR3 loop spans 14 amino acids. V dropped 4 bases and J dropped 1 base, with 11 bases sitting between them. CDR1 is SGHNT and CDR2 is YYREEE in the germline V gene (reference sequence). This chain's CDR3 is CASSGIGFNYGYTF. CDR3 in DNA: TGTGCCAGCAGCGGGATCGGGTTTAACTATGGCTACACCTTC. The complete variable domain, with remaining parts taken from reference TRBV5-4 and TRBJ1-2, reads ETGVTQSPTHLIKTRGQQVTLRCSSQSGHNTVSWYQQALGQGPQFIFQYYREEENGRGNFPPRFSGLQFPNYSSELNVNALELDDSALYLCASSGIGFNYGYTFGSGTRLTVV.

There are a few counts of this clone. CDR3: CASSLDSGPQYF. In DNA, the CDR3 is TGCGCCAGCAGCCTAGACAGCGGACCCCAGTACTTC. The chain links TRBV10-1 to TRBJ2-5; D tentatively reads TRBD1 or TRBD2 (5 bases each). CDR3 length equals 12 residues. The V and J ends lost 6 bases and 9 bases respectively, with 14 bases between them. CDR1 is WNHNN and CDR2 is SYGVQD in the germline V gene (reference sequence).

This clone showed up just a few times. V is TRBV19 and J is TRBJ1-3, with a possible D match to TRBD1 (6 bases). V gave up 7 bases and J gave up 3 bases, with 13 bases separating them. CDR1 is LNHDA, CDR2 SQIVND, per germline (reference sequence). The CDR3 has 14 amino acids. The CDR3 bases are TGTGCCAGTACCGGGGGGGGCATTGGAAACACCATATATTTT. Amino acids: CASTGGGIGNTIYF.

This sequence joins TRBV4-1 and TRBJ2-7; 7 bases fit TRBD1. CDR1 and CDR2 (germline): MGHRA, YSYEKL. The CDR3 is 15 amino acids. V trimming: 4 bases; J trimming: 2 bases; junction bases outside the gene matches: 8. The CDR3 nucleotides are TGCGCCAGCAGCCCGATCGGGACAGTGACCTACGAGCAGTACTTC. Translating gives CASSPIGTVTYEQYF.

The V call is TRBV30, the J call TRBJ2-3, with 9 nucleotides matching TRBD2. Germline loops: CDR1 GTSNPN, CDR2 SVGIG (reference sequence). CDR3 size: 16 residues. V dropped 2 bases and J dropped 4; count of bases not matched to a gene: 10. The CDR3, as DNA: TGTGCCTGGAGTCTTGGATCGGCGGGAGGGGCAGATACGCAGTATTTT. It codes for CAWSLGSAGGADTQYF.